This TCR beta chain appears in the sequencing data of a study of cytomegalovirus exposure and HLA in healthy donors. The PCR ran on 60 Vbeta and 13 Jbeta primers. Clones were read by immunoSEQ multiplex PCR, and TCRdb kept only the in-frame ones, dropping some. The data show approximately 190,000 clones, 70% to 85% seen once. The TCR was taken from a boy aged 2 to 10 in good health and CMV-seronegative. Sequencing input: PBMCs.

The CDR3 region is CASSYTGGDGYTF. The CDR3 DNA follows: TGTGCCAGCAGTTATACAGGGGGCGATGGCTACACCTTC. The V gene is TRBV2, the J gene TRBJ1-2; 9 bases fit TRBD1. Germline V gene sequence: CDR1 SNHLY, CDR2 FYNNEI. With V trimmed by 5 bases and J by 6 bases, 4 bases remained unmatched. This CDR3 is 13 amino acids long.